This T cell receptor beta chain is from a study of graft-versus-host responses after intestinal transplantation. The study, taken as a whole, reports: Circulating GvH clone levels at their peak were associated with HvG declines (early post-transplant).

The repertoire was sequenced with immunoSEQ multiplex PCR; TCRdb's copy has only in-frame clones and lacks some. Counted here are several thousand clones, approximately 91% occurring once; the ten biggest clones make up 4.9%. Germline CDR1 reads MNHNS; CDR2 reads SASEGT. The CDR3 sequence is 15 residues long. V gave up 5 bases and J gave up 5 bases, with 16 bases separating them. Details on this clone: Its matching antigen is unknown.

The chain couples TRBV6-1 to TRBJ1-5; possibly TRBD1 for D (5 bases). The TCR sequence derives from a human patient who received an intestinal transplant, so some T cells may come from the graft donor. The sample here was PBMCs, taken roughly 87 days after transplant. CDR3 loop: CASSSVAGGYQPQHF. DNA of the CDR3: TGTGCCAGCAGTTCCGTCGCGGGGGGGTATCAGCCCCAGCATTTT.